These T cell receptor beta chains were read from a single sample in a study of control samples from healthy donors and cancer patients. The data were produced by immunoSEQ multiplex PCR, yet TCRdb's version contains in-frame clones alone and is incomplete. This table has 150,000 to 180,000 clones, 94% appearing once. The sample comprised blood. Receptors were obtained from a man between 35 and 55 years old in good health. The CDR3 runs from the conserved cysteine through the conserved F or W.

CDR3aa	v_gene
CASSPPQTLSNQPQHF	TRBV19
CASSHSAGYEQYF	TRBV14
CATGRGSETQYF	TRBV6-5
CSASGSLGRGGPDQFF	TRBV20-1
CASSLVGGSGNTIYF	TRBV7-6
CASSQGISNYGYTF	TRBV3-1/TRBV3-2
CASSFSRGELFF	TRBV27
CASSPARGRNSPLHF	TRBV28
CATYIDRADTQYF	TRBV5-1
CASTGQNSGNTIYF	TRBV9
CASSQGPLTEAFF	TRBV4-3
CASSQRDTGYNSPLHF	TRBV4-3
CASSFDKDRLETSYEQYF	TRBV7-6
CASSPQYRQEGTYEQYF	TRBV3-1/TRBV3-2
CASSSTVTGTEAFF	TRBV28
CASSPGPREKLFF	TRBV7-2
CASSPRAGTGVYEQYF	TRBV27
CASSEVNSHNEQFF	TRBV2
CASSTELAGGNYEQYF	TRBV11-2
CASRSSGLSSYNSPLHF	TRBV5-1
CASSPSGGNTGELFF	TRBV9
CASSLWAGGLSYGYTF	TRBV27
CASSQDTRDGAYEQYF	TRBV4-1
CASSQSPLTPRGSYNEQFF	TRBV4-1
CASGITGTSGEQFF	TRBV6-6